This record covers a single TCR beta chain. The data were produced by immunoSEQ multiplex PCR, yet TCRdb's version contains in-frame clones alone and is incomplete. The table lists 80,000 to 100,000 clones, approximately 80% of them singletons, with approximately 10% in the top ten. The data derive from a study of control samples from healthy donors and cancer patients. CDR1 is WNHNN and CDR2 is SYGVQD in the germline V gene (reference sequence). The CDR3 totals 16 residues. The V segment lost 3 bases and the J segment 3 bases; nucleotides outside the gene matches: 10. The receptor was isolated from a woman between 25 and 40 years old in good health. J is TRBJ2-5 and V is TRBV10-1, with 7 nucleotides matching TRBD1. The specimen sequenced was blood. The CDR3 sequence: CASSEGTVFDKETQYF. The CDR3 DNA sequence: TGCGCCAGCAGTGAAGGGACAGTTTTTGACAAAGAGACCCAGTACTTC.